The 10 T cell receptor beta chains given below trace back to one sample, sequenced in a study of T cells expressing NK-cell markers. For each CDR3 protein, TCRdb gives one entry from its re-call of the 5' RACE reads, without DNA. Listed are hundreds of thousands of distinct CDR3 sequences; approximately 3.6% falls within the top ten. The sequenced sample was blood T cells: a sorted CD56 or NKG2C T cell subset, CD4+ or CD8+ T cells, or bulk PBMC T cells (not recorded which). The receptor source for this set is a man between 18 and 29 years old in good health.

V and J are TRBV10-3 and TRBJ2-2; absent DNA, TCRdb's TRBD1 call cannot be checked. Germline CDR1 is ENHRY and CDR2 is SYGVKD. The CDR3 is 15 amino acids. Here the CDR3 reads CAITGTGEGTGELFF.

The V gene is TRBV6-1, the J gene TRBJ2-1; TCRdb gives TRBD1 as the D gene, but with no DNA this cannot be confirmed. The CDR3 is 14 amino acids. Germline V CDR1 and CDR2: MNHNS, SASEGT. CDR3 sequence: CATRSGLVKGEQFF.

V gene TRBV5-6 combines with J gene TRBJ1-5; TCRdb outputs TRBD1, but without DNA this stays unchecked. This CDR3 is built from 13 residues. Germline CDR1 and CDR2: SGHDT and YYEEEE. CDR3 region: CASSVRGGQPQHF.

This chain joins TRBV7-8 and TRBJ1-1. This CDR3 is built from 13 residues. CDR1 and CDR2 (germline): SGHVS, FQNEAQ. The CDR3: CASSVKGYTEAFF. Full variable domain (remainder filled in from reference TRBV7-8 and TRBJ1-1): GAGVSQSPRYKVAKRGQDVALRCDPISGHVSLFWYQQALGQGPEFLTYFQNEAQLDKSGLPSDRFFAERPEGSVSTLKIQRTQQEDSAVYLCASSVKGYTEAFFGQGTRLTVV.

V is TRBV7-9 and J is TRBJ2-5; TCRdb's D gene call, TRBD2, goes unchecked for lack of DNA. The germline gives CDR1 SEHNR, CDR2 FQNEAQ (reference sequence). This CDR3 has 16 residues. CDR3 sequence: CASIGTSGIGGEPQYF.

V usage is TRBV20-1 and J usage is TRBJ2-7; TCRdb selects TRBD2, and the lack of DNA leaves this call unchecked. The CDR3 extends over 15 amino acids. Germline loops: CDR1 DFQATT, CDR2 SNEGSKA (reference sequence). CDR3: CSAGRWRGNSYEQYF.

The V gene is TRBV6-2 or TRBV6-3, the J gene TRBJ2-1. The germline V gene encodes CDR1 MNHEY and CDR2 SVGEGT. This CDR3 comprises 12 residues. The CDR3 loop reads CASSYSGGEEFF.

This chain joins TRBV4-3 and TRBJ2-7; absent DNA, TCRdb's TRBD1 call cannot be checked. Germline CDR1 is LGHNA and CDR2 is YSLEER. The CDR3 totals 17 residues. This CDR3 reads CASSQPKRTGEAGEQYF.

This chain joins TRBV7-3 and TRBJ2-3; TCRdb lists TRBD1, though no DNA is available to test this call. The germline V gene has CDR1 SGHTA and CDR2 FQGTGA. This CDR3 is built from 20 residues. This chain's CDR3 is CASSLLPRGRTGESTDTQYF.

The chain uses TRBV25-1 and TRBJ2-3; TCRdb's assignment of TRBD1 cannot be checked, as there is no DNA. Germline V gene lookup returns CDR1 MGHDK and CDR2 SYGVNS. CDR3 length equals 14 residues. CDR3 amino acids: CASSRQNPGDTQYF.